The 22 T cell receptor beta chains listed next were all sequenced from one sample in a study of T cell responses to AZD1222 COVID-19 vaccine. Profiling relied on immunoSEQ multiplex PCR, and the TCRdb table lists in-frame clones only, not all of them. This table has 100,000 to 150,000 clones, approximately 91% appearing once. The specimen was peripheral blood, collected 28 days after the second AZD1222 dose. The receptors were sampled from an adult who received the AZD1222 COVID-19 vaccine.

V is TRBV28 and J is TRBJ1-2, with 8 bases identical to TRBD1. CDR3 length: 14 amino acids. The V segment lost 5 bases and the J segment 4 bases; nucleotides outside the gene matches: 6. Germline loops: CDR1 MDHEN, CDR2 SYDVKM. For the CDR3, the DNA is TGTGCCAGCAGTCTCCCGGGACAGGTCTATGGCTACACCTTC. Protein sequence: CASSLPGQVYGYTF.

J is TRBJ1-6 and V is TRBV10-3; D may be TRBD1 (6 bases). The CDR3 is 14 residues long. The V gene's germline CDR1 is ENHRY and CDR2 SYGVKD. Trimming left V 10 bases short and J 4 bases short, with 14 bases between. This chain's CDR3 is CATAPGQYNSPLHF. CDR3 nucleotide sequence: TGTGCCACTGCGCCGGGACAATATAATTCACCCCTCCACTTT.

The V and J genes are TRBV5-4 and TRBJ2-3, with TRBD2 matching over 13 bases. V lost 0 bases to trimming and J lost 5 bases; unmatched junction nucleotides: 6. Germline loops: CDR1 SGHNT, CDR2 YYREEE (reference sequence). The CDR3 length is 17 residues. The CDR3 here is CASSLDTSGRAKDTQYF. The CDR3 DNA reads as TGTGCCAGCAGCTTGGATACTAGCGGGAGGGCCAAAGATACGCAGTATTTT.

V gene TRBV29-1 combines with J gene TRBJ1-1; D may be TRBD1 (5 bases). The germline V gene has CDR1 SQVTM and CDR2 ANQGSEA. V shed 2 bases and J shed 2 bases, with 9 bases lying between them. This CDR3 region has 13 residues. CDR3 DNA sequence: TGCAGCGTTGAAAGACAGCTAAACACTGAAGCTTTCTTT. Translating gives CSVERQLNTEAFF.

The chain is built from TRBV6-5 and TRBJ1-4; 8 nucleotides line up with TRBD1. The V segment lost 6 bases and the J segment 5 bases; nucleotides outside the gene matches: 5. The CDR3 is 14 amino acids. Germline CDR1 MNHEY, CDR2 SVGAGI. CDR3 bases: TGTGCCAGCAGACACGACAGGGGAAATGAAAAACTGTTTTTT. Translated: CASRHDRGNEKLFF.

CDR3: CASSKEKLRGTRDEQYF. CDR3 DNA sequence: TGTGCCAGCAGCAAAGAGAAATTGAGGGGGACTAGGGACGAGCAGTACTTC. V usage is TRBV21-1 and J usage is TRBJ2-7; the table's D call TRBD2 went unverified against the DNA. TRBV21-1 is noted as a pseudogene. The CDR3 covers 17 residues.

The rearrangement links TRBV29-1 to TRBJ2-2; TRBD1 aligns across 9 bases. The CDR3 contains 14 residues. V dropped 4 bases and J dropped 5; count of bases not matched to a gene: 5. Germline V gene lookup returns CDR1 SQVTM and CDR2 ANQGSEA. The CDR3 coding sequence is TGCAGCGTTGGGACAGGGGTTGGTACCGGGGAGCTGTTTTTT. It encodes CSVGTGVGTGELFF.

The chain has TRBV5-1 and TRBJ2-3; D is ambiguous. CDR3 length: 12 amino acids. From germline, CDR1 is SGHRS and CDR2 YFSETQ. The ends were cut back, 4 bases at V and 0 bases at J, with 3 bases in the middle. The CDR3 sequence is CASSPSTDTQYF. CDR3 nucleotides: TGCGCCAGCAGCCCTAGCACAGATACGCAGTATTTT.

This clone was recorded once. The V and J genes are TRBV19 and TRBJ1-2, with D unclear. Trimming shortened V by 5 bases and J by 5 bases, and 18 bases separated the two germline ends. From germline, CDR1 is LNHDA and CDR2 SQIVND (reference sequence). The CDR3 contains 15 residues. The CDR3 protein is CASSPTATPGYGYTF. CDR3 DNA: TGTGCCAGTAGTCCCACAGCAACACCCGGGTATGGCTACACCTTC. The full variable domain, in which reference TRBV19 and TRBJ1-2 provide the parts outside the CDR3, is DGGITQSPKYLFRKEGQNVTLSCEQNLNHDAMYWYRQDPGQGLRLIYYSQIVNDFQKGDIAEGYSVSREKKESFPLTVTSAQKNPTAFYLCASSPTATPGYGYTFGSGTRLTVV.

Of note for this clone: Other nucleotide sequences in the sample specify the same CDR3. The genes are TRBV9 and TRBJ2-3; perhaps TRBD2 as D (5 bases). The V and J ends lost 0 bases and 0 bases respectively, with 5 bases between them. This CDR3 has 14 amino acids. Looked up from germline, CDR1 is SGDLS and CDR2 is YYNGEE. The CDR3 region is CASSVGGSTDTQYF. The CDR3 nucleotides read TGTGCCAGCAGCGTAGGCGGGAGCACAGATACGCAGTATTTT.

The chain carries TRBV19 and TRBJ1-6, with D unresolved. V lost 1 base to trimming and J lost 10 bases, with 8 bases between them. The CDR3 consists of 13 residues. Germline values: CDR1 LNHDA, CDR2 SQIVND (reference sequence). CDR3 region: CASSIAGVSPLHF. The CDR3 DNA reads TGTGCCAGTAGTATAGCCGGGGTGTCACCCCTCCACTTT.

In DNA, the CDR3 is TGTGCCAGCAGCTCGGGACCGAACTATGGCTACACCTTC. Its translation: CASSSGPNYGYTF. The J gene is TRBJ1-2, the V gene TRBV11-2, with D possibly TRBD1 on 5 matching bases. Germline V gene lookup returns CDR1 SGHAT and CDR2 FQNNGV. Between the trimmed V and J ends, which lost 4 bases and 2 bases, there was a span of 8 bases. CDR3 length: 13 amino acids.

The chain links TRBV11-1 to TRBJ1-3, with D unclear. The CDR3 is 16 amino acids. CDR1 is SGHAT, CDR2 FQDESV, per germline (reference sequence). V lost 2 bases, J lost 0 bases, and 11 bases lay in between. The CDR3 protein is CASSLSLHNSGNTIYF. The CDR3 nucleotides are TGTGCCAGCAGCTTAAGCCTGCATAACTCTGGAAACACCATATATTTT. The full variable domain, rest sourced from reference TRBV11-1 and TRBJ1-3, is EAEVAQSPRYKITEKSQAVAFWCDPISGHATLYWYRQILGQGPELLVQFQDESVVDDSQLPKDRFSAERLKGVDSTLKIQPAELGDSAMYLCASSLSLHNSGNTIYFGEGSWLTVV.

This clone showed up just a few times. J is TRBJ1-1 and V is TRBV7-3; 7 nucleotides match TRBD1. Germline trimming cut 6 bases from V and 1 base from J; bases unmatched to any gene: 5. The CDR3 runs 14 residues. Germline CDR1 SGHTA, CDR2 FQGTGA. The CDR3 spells CASSEQGTNTEAFF. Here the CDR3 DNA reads TGTGCCAGCAGTGAACAGGGGACGAACACTGAAGCTTTCTTT.

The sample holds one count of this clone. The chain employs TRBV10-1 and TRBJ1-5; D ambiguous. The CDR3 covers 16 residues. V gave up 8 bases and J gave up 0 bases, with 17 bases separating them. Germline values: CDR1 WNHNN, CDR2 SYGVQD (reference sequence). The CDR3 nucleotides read TGCGCCAGCTACTCGGGTGGCCCTTATAGCAATCAGCCCCAGCATTTT. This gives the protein CASYSGGPYSNQPQHF.

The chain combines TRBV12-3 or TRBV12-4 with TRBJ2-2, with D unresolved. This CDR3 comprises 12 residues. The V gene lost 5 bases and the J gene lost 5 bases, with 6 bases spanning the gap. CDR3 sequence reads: CASSLQTGELFF. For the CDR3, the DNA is TGTGCCAGCAGTCTACAGACCGGGGAGCTGTTTTTT.

DNA for the CDR3: TGTGCCAGCAGCGAAAGGACTACAGGGACCTCTGGGGCCAACGTCCTGACTTTC. It yields the protein CASSERTTGTSGANVLTF. The J gene is TRBJ2-6, the V gene TRBV6-1; the D gene could be TRBD1 or TRBD2 (6 bases each). V dropped 6 bases and J dropped 0 bases, with 18 bases sitting between them. This CDR3 has 18 amino acids. CDR1 MNHNS and CDR2 SASEGT come from the germline V gene.

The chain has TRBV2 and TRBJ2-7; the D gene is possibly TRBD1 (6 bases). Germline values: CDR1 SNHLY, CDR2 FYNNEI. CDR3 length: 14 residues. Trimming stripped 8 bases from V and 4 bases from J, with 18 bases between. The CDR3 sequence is CASRPTGDFYEQYF. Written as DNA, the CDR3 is TGTGCCAGCCGGCCGACAGGTGATTTTTACGAGCAGTACTTC.

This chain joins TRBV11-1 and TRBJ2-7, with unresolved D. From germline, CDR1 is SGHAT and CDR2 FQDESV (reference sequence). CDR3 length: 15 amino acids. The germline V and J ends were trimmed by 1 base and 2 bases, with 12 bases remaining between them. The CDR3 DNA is TGTGCCAGCAGCTTAGTGCCTCGCTCCCCCTACGAGCAGTACTTC. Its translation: CASSLVPRSPYEQYF.

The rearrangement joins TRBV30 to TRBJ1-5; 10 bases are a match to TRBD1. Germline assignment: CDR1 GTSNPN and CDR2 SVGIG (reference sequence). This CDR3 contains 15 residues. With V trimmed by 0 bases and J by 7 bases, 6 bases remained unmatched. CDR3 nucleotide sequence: TGTGCCTGGAGTGTACGAGGGACAGGGGCCCAGCCCCAGCATTTT. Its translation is CAWSVRGTGAQPQHF.

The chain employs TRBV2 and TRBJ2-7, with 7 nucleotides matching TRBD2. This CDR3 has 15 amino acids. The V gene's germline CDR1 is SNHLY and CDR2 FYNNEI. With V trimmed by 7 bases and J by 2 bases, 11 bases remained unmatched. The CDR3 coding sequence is TGTGCCAGCACCAAAGGGGCTAGCGGAACCTACGAGCAGTACTTC. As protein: CASTKGASGTYEQYF.

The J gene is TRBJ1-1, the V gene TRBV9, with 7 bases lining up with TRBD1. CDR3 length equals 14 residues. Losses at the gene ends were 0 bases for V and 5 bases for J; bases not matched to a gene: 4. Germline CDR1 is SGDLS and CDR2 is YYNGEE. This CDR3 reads CASSVGGGGTEAFF. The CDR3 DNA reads TGTGCCAGCAGCGTAGGAGGGGGCGGGACTGAAGCTTTCTTT.